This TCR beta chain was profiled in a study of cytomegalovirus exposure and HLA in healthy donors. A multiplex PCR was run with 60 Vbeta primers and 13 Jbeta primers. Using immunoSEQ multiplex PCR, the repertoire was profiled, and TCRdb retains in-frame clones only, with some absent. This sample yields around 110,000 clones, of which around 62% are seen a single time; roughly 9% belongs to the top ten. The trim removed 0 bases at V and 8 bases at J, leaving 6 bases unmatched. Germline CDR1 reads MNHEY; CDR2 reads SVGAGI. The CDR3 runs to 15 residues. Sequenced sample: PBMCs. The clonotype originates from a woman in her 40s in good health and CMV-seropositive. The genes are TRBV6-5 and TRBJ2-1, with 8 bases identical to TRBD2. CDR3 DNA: TGTGCCAGCAGTTACTCCGGGAGGGCCGGGGATGAGCAGTTCTTC. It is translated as CASSYSGRAGDEQFF.